These 25 T cell receptor beta chains share one sample of origin, sequenced in a study of monozygotic twins with cystic fibrosis. The method was immunoSEQ multiplex PCR; TCRdb's version includes in-frame clones alone and lacks a portion of them. The data contain 25,000 to 30,000 clones, around four fifths of them seen just once; the ten biggest clones take up over 0.7%. What was sequenced was blood. These receptor sequences come from a girl under 10 years old with cystic fibrosis.

In its sample, this clone was seen once. The V and J genes are TRBV5-1 and TRBJ2-7; 12 bases match TRBD2. The V gene end was trimmed by 2 bases and the J gene end by 4 bases; junction bases not matched to a gene: 4. This CDR3 spans 15 amino acids. CDR1 is SGHRS, CDR2 YFSETQ, per germline. CDR3 loop: CASSFQLAGGYEQYF. As DNA, the CDR3 is TGCGCCAGCAGCTTTCAACTAGCGGGAGGTTACGAGCAGTACTTC. The full variable domain, its missing parts supplied by reference TRBV5-1 and TRBJ2-7, is KAGVTQTPRYLIKTRGQQVTLSCSPISGHRSVSWYQQTPGQGLQFLFEYFSETQRNKGNFPGRFSGRQFSNSRSEMNVSTLELGDSALYLCASSFQLAGGYEQYFGPGTRLTVT.

The gene calls are TRBV29-1 and TRBJ2-2; D could derive from TRBD1 or TRBD2 (5 bases each). Germline-derived CDR1 and CDR2 are SQVTM and ANQGSEA. Trimming pared 4 bases from V and 5 bases from J, leaving 14 bases between. This CDR3 is 14 amino acids long. DNA for the CDR3: TGCAGCGTTGTTCTGGGGGAGACGACCGGGGAGCTGTTTTTT. Protein product: CSVVLGETTGELFF.

The V gene is TRBV11-2, the J gene TRBJ1-6, with a weak D call TRBD1 (5 bases). Per germline, CDR1 SGHAT and CDR2 FQNNGV. Trimming pared 0 bases from V and 7 bases from J, leaving 13 bases between. The CDR3 runs 16 residues. The CDR3 DNA sequence: TGTGCCAGCAGCTTAGATCGGGGATACAGGAATTCACCCCTCCACTTT. Translated, it gives CASSLDRGYRNSPLHF.

The V call is TRBV5-1, the J call TRBJ1-5, with D unresolved. The CDR3 is 13 amino acids. Per germline, CDR1 SGHRS and CDR2 YFSETQ. V lost 0 bases and J lost 3, with 4 bases in between. CDR3 sequence (DNA): TGCGCCAGCAGCTTGGGACCCAATCAGCCCCAGCATTTT. Encoded protein: CASSLGPNQPQHF.

V and J are TRBV6-6 and TRBJ2-7; 8 nucleotides agree with TRBD1. V lost 6 bases, J lost 2 bases, and 6 bases stayed unmatched. CDR1 and CDR2 from the germline V gene are MNHNY and SVGAGI (reference sequence). The CDR3 is made up of 14 amino acids. CDR3 in DNA: TGTGCCAGCAGCAAAGGGACAGGACCCTACGAGCAGTACTTC. It is translated as CASSKGTGPYEQYF.

This clone appeared a single time. The rearrangement joins TRBV5-1 to TRBJ2-7; the match to TRBD2 covers 8 bases. Trimming took 0 bases from V and 6 from J; bases not matched to a gene: 14. Per the germline V gene, CDR1 is SGHRS and CDR2 is YFSETQ. CDR3 length: 17 residues. In DNA, the CDR3 is TGCGCCAGCAGCTTGGTTGTTGCGGGAGGAATCGCGGGCGAGCAGTACTTC. Protein sequence: CASSLVVAGGIAGEQYF.

This clone was counted between two and nine times. The chain uses TRBV7-8 and TRBJ2-7, with a weak D call TRBD1 (6 bases). The V end was cut by 0 bases, the J end by 7 bases, with 10 bases between. The CDR3 sequence is 13 residues long. Germline V gene sequence: CDR1 SGHVS, CDR2 FQNEAQ. The CDR3 region has the DNA TGTGCCAGCAGCTTAGCGGGGGCTCGGGAGCAGTACTTC. It yields the protein CASSLAGAREQYF.

The chain links TRBV4-1 to TRBJ1-1; D perhaps matches TRBD1 (6 bases). Trimming removed 1 base from V and 1 base from J, with 10 bases in between. The CDR3 consists of 15 residues. Germline CDR1 MGHRA, CDR2 YSYEKL. The CDR3 DNA reads TGCGCCAGCAGCCAAGGGGTACAGGGGAACACTGAAGCTTTCTTT. Translated, it gives CASSQGVQGNTEAFF.

The rearrangement uses TRBV29-1 and TRBJ1-2, with D possibly being TRBD1 (5 bases). CDR1 and CDR2 from the germline V gene are SQVTM and ANQGSEA. The CDR3 loop spans 11 amino acids. Trimming left V 3 bases short and J 8 bases short, with 10 bases between. The chain's CDR3 is CSVEAGVGYTF. CDR3 in DNA: TGCAGCGTTGAGGCGGGGGTCGGCTACACCTTC.

The rearrangement links TRBV10-3 to TRBJ2-7; D may match TRBD1 or TRBD2 (5 bases each). The V gene lost 6 bases and the J gene lost 3 bases, with 12 bases spanning the gap. This CDR3 region has 13 residues. Germline V gene data show CDR1 as ENHRY and CDR2 as SYGVKD. The CDR3 protein is CAISLRDGYEQYF. The CDR3 bases are TGTGCCATCAGCCTCCGGGACGGCTACGAGCAGTACTTC.

This chain joins TRBV6-6 and TRBJ2-7; D is tentatively TRBD1 or TRBD2 (6 bases each). V shed 0 bases and J shed 2 bases, with 11 bases lying between them. The CDR3 runs 15 residues. The germline CDR1 and CDR2 sequences are MNHNY and SVGAGI (reference sequence). CDR3 region: CASSYSSGAAYEQYF. CDR3 nucleotides: TGTGCCAGCAGTTACTCGTCGGGGGCCGCCTACGAGCAGTACTTC.

The chain has TRBV5-6 and TRBJ2-1; 12 positions match TRBD1. The CDR3 loop spans 15 amino acids. V was pared by 3 bases and J by 7 bases, with 5 bases of the junction left unmatched. Germline CDR1 and CDR2: SGHDT and YYEEEE. The chain's CDR3 is CASSWGQGAKNEQFF. The CDR3, as DNA: TGTGCCAGCAGCTGGGGACAGGGGGCGAAGAATGAGCAGTTCTTC.

The J gene is TRBJ1-1, the V gene TRBV5-5, with TRBD1 as a possible D gene (5 bases). Trimming took 0 bases from V and 0 from J, leaving 9 bases between them. Germline V lookup: CDR1 SGHKS, CDR2 YYEKEE (reference sequence). This CDR3 region has 15 residues. The CDR3 protein is CASSLEPGVNTEAFF. In DNA form, the CDR3 reads TGTGCCAGCAGCTTGGAACCGGGGGTGAACACTGAAGCTTTCTTT.

The chain combines TRBV27 with TRBJ2-2, with D possibly matching TRBD1 (6 bases). The CDR3 loop spans 12 amino acids. Looked up from germline, CDR1 is MNHEY and CDR2 is SMNVEV (reference sequence). The germline V and J ends were trimmed by 6 bases and 6 bases, with 8 bases remaining between them. The CDR3 spells CASRGGPGELFF. Here the CDR3 DNA reads TGTGCCAGCAGAGGGGGTCCCGGGGAGCTGTTTTTT.

The chain recombines TRBV28 with TRBJ1-1; D remains ambiguous. The V end lost 6 bases, the J end lost 1 base, and 15 bases lay between the germline ends. Per the germline V gene, CDR1 is MDHEN and CDR2 is SYDVKM. The CDR3 totals 15 residues. The CDR3 nucleotides read TGTGCCAGCAGCCCAGTTCTTACACCGAACACTGAAGCTTTCTTT. Translated, it gives CASSPVLTPNTEAFF.

V usage is TRBV10-2 and J usage is TRBJ1-2, with 7 bases identical to TRBD1. Germline V lookup: CDR1 WSHSY, CDR2 SAAADI. CDR3 length: 11 residues. J lost 3 bases, V lost 9 bases, and 1 base had no gene match. The CDR3 sequence: CASTGDYGYTF. CDR3 nucleotide sequence: TGCGCCAGTACAGGGGACTATGGCTACACCTTC.

The V and J genes are TRBV19 and TRBJ1-4, with 10 nucleotides matching TRBD1. CDR1 and CDR2 (germline): LNHDA, SQIVND (reference sequence). The trim removed 4 bases at V and 0 bases at J, leaving 5 bases unmatched. The length of the CDR3 is 17 residues. Here the CDR3 DNA reads TGTGCCAGTAGTAACCCCGGGACAGGGGCAACTAATGAAAAACTGTTTTTT. Encoded protein: CASSNPGTGATNEKLFF.

This clone showed up just a few times. The V call is TRBV29-1, the J call TRBJ1-2; 8 bases line up with TRBD1. CDR3 size: 14 residues. V was pared by 2 bases and J by 6 bases, with 8 bases of the junction left unmatched. Germline V gives CDR1 SQVTM, CDR2 ANQGSEA. CDR3 DNA sequence: TGCAGCGTTGAACCGCGACAGGGGCGGGATGGCTACACCTTC. Its protein product is CSVEPRQGRDGYTF.

V and J are TRBV27 and TRBJ1-1, with D uncertain. Germline V gives CDR1 MNHEY, CDR2 SMNVEV (reference sequence). The V end was cut by 10 bases, the J end by 6 bases, with 12 bases between. The CDR3 runs 11 residues. The CDR3 sequence is CATILVAEAFF. In nucleotides, the CDR3 is TGTGCCACCATTCTTGTCGCTGAAGCTTTCTTT.

The chain links TRBV11-2 to TRBJ2-5; D remains ambiguous. V lost 6 bases and J 5 bases, leaving 19 bases between the germline ends. The CDR3 is 15 residues long. Germline CDR1 SGHAT, CDR2 FQNNGV. CDR3 sequence: CASSYGQEPIETQYF. CDR3 DNA sequence: TGTGCCAGCAGTTATGGGCAGGAACCGATTGAGACCCAGTACTTC.

This rearrangement joins TRBV5-1 to TRBJ2-5, with D possibly being TRBD1 or TRBD2 (7 bases each). The V end lost 0 bases, the J end lost 5 bases, and 17 bases lay between the germline ends. There are 16 residues in the CDR3. Germline V gives CDR1 SGHRS, CDR2 YFSETQ. The CDR3 nucleotides are TGCGCCAGCAGCTTGGGACAGGGAGGGGTTTCTGAGACCCAGTACTTC. Residues: CASSLGQGGVSETQYF.

The rearrangement links TRBV28 to TRBJ2-2; the match to TRBD2 covers 9 bases. V lost 6 bases and J lost 6; bases outside the gene matches: 2. The CDR3 loop spans 13 amino acids. In germline, CDR1 is MDHEN, CDR2 SYDVKM. The CDR3: CASSPSGAGELFF. Written as DNA, the CDR3 is TGTGCCAGCAGCCCTAGCGGGGCCGGGGAGCTGTTTTTT.

V gene TRBV5-1 combines with J gene TRBJ2-3; 9 nucleotides align to TRBD1. The junction had 2 bases not matched to a gene; V was cut back by 0 bases and J by 0 bases. This CDR3 is 16 amino acids long. Germline CDR1 is SGHRS and CDR2 is YFSETQ. CDR3 protein: CASSLAGQGSTDTQYF. The CDR3 DNA reads TGCGCCAGCAGCTTGGCCGGACAGGGGAGCACAGATACGCAGTATTTT.

V and J are TRBV30 and TRBJ1-4, with D perhaps matching TRBD1 (6 bases). The germline V gene encodes CDR1 GTSNPN and CDR2 SVGIG (reference sequence). V was shortened by 0 bases and J by 2 bases, with 7 bases between the two germline ends. The CDR3 covers 14 residues. CDR3 in amino acids: CAWSVGGTNEKLFF. In DNA form, the CDR3 reads TGTGCCTGGAGTGTAGGGGGGACTAATGAAAAACTGTTTTTT.

The sample holds a few counts of this clone. V gene TRBV19 combines with J gene TRBJ2-7; maybe TRBD1 (6 bases). This CDR3 comprises 13 residues. V was shortened by 7 bases and J by 3 bases, with 13 bases between the two germline ends. Germline CDR1 reads LNHDA; CDR2 reads SQIVND (reference sequence). The CDR3 region is CASTHRVGYEQYF. CDR3 sequence (DNA): TGTGCCAGTACCCACAGGGTCGGCTACGAGCAGTACTTC.